This TCR beta chain originates from a study of T cell responses to AZD1222 COVID-19 vaccine. For the study at large: Analyses pooled second doses at about 4 or about 12 weeks. Study outcomes and limitations: Rises in breadth and depth of Spike-specific TCRs came after two AZD1222 doses. Just five to seven AZD1222 recipients tested seropositive at baseline.

Clones were sequenced by immunoSEQ multiplex PCR, and TCRdb holds only the in-frame ones, with some missing. The table lists 100,000 to 150,000 clones, about nine tenths of them singletons. To note about this clone: What it binds is not known.

Germline CDR1 SGHDT, CDR2 YYEEEE. CDR3 length: 16 amino acids. The ends lost 3 bases at V and 4 bases at J; junction bases unmatched: 11. The sample was peripheral blood, taken on day 0 of AZD1222 vaccination. This rearrangement joins TRBV5-6 to TRBJ2-7; 9 bases are shared with TRBD1. This sequence was found in an adult in good health. CDR3 nucleotide sequence: TGTGCCAGCAGCTCAGGGGTACCGGGACAGGGTTACGAGCAGTACTTC. This encodes CASSSGVPGQGYEQYF.